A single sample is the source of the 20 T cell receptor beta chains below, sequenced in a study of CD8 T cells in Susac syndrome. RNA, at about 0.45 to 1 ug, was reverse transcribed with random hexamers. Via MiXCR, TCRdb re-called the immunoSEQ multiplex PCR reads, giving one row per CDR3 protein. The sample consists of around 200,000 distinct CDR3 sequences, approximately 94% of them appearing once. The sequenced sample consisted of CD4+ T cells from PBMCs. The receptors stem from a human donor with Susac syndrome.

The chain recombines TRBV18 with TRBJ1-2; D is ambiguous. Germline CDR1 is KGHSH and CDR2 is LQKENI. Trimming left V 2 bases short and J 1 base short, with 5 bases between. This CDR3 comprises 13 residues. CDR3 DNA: TGTGCCAGCTCACCATCCCGTAACTATGGCTACACCTTC. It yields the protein CASSPSRNYGYTF.

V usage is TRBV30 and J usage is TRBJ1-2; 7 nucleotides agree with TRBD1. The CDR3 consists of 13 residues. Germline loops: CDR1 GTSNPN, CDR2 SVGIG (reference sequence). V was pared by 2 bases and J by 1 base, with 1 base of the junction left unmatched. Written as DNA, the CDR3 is TGTGCCTGGAGTCGACAGGGTAACTATGGCTACACCTTC. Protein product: CAWSRQGNYGYTF.

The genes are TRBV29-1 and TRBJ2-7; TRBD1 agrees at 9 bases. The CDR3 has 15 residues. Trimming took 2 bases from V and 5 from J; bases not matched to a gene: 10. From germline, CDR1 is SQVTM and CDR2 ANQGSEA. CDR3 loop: CSVELGDRAGHEQYF. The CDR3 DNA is TGCAGCGTTGAATTAGGGGACAGGGCGGGCCACGAGCAGTACTTC.

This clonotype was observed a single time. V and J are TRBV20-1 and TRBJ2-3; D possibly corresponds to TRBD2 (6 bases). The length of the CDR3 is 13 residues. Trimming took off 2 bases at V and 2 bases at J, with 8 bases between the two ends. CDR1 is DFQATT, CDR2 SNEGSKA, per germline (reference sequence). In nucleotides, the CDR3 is TGCAGTGCTAGACGGGACTTCACAGATACGCAGTATTTT. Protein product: CSARRDFTDTQYF.

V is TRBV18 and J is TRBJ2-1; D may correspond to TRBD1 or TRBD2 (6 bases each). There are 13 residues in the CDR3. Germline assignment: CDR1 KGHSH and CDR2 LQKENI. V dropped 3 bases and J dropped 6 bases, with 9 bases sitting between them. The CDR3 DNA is TGTGCCAGCTCACCTAAGGGGGGCAATGAGCAGTTCTTC. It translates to CASSPKGGNEQFF.

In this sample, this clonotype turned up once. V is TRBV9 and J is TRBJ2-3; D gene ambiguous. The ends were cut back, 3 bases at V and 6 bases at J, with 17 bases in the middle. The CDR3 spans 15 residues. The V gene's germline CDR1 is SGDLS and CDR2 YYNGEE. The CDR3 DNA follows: TGTGCCAGCAGCGAGAGAGACCTTATCCCGGATACGCAGTATTTT. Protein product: CASSERDLIPDTQYF.

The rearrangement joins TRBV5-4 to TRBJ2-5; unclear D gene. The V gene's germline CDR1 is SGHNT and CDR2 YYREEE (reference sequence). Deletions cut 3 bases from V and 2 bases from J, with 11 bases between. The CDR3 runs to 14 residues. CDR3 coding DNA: TGTGCCAGCAGCTCCCGTTCTCTACAAGAGACCCAGTACTTC. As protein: CASSSRSLQETQYF.

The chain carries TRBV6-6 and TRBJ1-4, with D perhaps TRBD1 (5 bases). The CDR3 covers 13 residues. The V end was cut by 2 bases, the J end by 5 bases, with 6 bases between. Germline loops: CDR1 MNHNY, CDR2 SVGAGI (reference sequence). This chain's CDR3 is CASSYRGNEKLFF. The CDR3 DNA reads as TGTGCCAGCAGTTACAGGGGAAATGAAAAACTGTTTTTT.

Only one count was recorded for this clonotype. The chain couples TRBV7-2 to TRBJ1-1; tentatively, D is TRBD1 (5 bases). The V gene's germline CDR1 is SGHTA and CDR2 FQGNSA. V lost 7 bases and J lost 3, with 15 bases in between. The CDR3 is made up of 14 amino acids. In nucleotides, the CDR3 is TGTGCCAGCACAATAAATAAAGGGGACACTGAAGCTTTCTTT. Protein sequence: CASTINKGDTEAFF.

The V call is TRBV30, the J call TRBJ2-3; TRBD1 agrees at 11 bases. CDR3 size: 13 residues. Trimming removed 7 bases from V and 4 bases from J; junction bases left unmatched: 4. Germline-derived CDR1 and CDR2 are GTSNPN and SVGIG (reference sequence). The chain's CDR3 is CALGQGGADTQYF. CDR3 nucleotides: TGTGCCTTGGGACAGGGGGGAGCAGATACGCAGTATTTT.

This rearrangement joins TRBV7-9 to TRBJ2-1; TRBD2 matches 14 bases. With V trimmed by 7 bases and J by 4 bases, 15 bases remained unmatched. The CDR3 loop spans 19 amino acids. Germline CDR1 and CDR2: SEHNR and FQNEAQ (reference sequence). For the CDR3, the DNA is TGTGCCAGCATTCGCGACCCTGGGGGACTAGCGGGGGAGTACAATGAGCAGTTCTTC. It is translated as CASIRDPGGLAGEYNEQFF. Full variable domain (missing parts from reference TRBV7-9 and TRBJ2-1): DTGVSQNPRHKITKRGQNVTFRCDPISEHNRLYWYRQTLGQGPEFLTYFQNEAQLEKSRLLSDRFSAERPKGSFSTLEIQRTEQGDSAMYLCASIRDPGGLAGEYNEQFFGPGTRLTVL.

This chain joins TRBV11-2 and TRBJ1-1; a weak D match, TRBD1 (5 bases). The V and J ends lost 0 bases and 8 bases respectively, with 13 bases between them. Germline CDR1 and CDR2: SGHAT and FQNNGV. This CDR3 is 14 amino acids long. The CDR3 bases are TGTGCCAGCAGCTTAGATCAAGGGGTTCGAGAAGCTTTCTTT. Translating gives CASSLDQGVREAFF.

CDR3 nucleotides: TGTGCCTGGAAGGGACTCGGGGGGGCCTACAATGAGCAGTTCTTC. Translation: CAWKGLGGAYNEQFF. This chain joins TRBV30 and TRBJ2-1, with 8 nucleotides matching TRBD2. This CDR3 spans 15 amino acids. V was clipped by 4 bases and J by 2 bases; unmatched bases: 7. From germline, CDR1 is GTSNPN and CDR2 SVGIG (reference sequence). The full variable domain, rest sourced from reference TRBV30 and TRBJ2-1, is SQTIHQWPATLVQPVGSPLSLECTVEGTSNPNLYWYRQAAGRGLQLLFYSVGIGQISSEVPQNLSASRPQDRQFILSSKKLLLSDSGFYLCAWKGLGGAYNEQFFGPGTRLTVL.

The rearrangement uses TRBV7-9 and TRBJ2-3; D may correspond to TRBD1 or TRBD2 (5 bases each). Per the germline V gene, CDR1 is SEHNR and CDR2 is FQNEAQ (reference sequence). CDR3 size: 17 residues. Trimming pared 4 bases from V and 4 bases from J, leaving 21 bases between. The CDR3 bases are TGTGCCAGCAGCTCCTCCCTCGGGGCAGGGAGCGCAGATACGCAGTATTTT. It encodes CASSSSLGAGSADTQYF.

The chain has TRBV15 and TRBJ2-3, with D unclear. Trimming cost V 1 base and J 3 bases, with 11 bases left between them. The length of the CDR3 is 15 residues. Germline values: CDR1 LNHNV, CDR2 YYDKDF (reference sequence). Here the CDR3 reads CATSRGGLLTDTQYF. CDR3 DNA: TGTGCCACCAGCAGAGGAGGATTGCTGACAGATACGCAGTATTTT.

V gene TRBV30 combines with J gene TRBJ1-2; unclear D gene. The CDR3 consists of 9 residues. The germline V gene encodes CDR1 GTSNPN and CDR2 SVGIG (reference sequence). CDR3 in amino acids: CALGPYYTF. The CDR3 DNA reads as TGTGCTCTGGGCCCTTACTACACCTTC.

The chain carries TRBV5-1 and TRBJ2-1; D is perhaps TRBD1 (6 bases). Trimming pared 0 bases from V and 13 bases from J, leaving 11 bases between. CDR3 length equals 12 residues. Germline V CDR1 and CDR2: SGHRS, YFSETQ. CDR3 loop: CASSLVGQEQFF. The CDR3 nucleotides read TGCGCCAGCAGCTTGGTGGGACAAGAACAGTTCTTC. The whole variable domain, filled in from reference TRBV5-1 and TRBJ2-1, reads KAGVTQTPRYLIKTRGQQVTLSCSPISGHRSVSWYQQTPGQGLQFLFEYFSETQRNKGNFPGRFSGRQFSNSRSEMNVSTLELGDSALYLCASSLVGQEQFFGPGTRLTVL.

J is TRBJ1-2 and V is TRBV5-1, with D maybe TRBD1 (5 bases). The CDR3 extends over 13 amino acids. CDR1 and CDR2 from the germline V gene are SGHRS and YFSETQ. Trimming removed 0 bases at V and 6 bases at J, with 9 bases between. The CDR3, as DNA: TGCGCCAGCAGCTTGGTGGGGCTCCATGGCTACACCTTC. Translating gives CASSLVGLHGYTF. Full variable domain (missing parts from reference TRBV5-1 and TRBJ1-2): KAGVTQTPRYLIKTRGQQVTLSCSPISGHRSVSWYQQTPGQGLQFLFEYFSETQRNKGNFPGRFSGRQFSNSRSEMNVSTLELGDSALYLCASSLVGLHGYTFGSGTRLTVV.

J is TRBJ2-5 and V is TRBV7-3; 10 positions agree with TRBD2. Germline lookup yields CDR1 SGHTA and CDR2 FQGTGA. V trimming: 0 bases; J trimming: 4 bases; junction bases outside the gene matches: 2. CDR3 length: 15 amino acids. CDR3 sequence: CASSLTAGGPETQYF. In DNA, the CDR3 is TGTGCCAGCAGCTTAACAGCGGGGGGGCCAGAGACCCAGTACTTC.

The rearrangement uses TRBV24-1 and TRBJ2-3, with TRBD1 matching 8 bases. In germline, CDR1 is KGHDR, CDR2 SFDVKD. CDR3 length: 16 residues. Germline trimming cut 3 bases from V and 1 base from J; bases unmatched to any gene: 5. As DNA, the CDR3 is TGTGCCACCAGTGATCCTGTGACAGGGGGCACAGATACGCAGTATTTT. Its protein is CATSDPVTGGTDTQYF.